This T cell receptor (beta chain) emerged from a study of CD8 T cells in ankylosing spondylitis. Whole-study findings and limits: The study looked at matched synovial fluid samples from ankylosing spondylitis patients. Disease-linked clones were reported to be significantly enriched there. What seemed typical of ankylosing spondylitis blood was a TCR beta motif built from about 8 highly homologous variants. In peripheral blood, disease-linked CD8+ clones occurred at relatively low frequencies.

As regards this clonotype: Its cognate antigen is unknown.

CDR3 length: 15 residues. CDR1 and CDR2 (germline): DFQATT, SNEGSKA (reference sequence). With 7 bases removed from V and 8 bases from J, the gap between germline ends came to 24 bases. Preparation of TCR beta libraries was done by quantitative 5'-RACE with molecular barcodes. Each CDR3 protein is one row after TCRdb ran MiXCR on the 5' RACE reads. The sample has hundreds of thousands of distinct CDR3 sequences, roughly 26% seen once; the top ten hold 0.85% to 1%. This chain links TRBV20-1 with TRBJ2-1; D is possibly TRBD1 (7 bases). The TCR was taken from a male donor with ankylosing spondylitis. The sample taken for sequencing was blood, either unsorted or a sorted T cell fraction (not recorded which). CDR3 DNA: TGCAGTGTTACTAGGGGCCCAGGGGGGCGCGATGAGCAGTTCTTC. It yields the protein CSVTRGPGGRDEQFF.